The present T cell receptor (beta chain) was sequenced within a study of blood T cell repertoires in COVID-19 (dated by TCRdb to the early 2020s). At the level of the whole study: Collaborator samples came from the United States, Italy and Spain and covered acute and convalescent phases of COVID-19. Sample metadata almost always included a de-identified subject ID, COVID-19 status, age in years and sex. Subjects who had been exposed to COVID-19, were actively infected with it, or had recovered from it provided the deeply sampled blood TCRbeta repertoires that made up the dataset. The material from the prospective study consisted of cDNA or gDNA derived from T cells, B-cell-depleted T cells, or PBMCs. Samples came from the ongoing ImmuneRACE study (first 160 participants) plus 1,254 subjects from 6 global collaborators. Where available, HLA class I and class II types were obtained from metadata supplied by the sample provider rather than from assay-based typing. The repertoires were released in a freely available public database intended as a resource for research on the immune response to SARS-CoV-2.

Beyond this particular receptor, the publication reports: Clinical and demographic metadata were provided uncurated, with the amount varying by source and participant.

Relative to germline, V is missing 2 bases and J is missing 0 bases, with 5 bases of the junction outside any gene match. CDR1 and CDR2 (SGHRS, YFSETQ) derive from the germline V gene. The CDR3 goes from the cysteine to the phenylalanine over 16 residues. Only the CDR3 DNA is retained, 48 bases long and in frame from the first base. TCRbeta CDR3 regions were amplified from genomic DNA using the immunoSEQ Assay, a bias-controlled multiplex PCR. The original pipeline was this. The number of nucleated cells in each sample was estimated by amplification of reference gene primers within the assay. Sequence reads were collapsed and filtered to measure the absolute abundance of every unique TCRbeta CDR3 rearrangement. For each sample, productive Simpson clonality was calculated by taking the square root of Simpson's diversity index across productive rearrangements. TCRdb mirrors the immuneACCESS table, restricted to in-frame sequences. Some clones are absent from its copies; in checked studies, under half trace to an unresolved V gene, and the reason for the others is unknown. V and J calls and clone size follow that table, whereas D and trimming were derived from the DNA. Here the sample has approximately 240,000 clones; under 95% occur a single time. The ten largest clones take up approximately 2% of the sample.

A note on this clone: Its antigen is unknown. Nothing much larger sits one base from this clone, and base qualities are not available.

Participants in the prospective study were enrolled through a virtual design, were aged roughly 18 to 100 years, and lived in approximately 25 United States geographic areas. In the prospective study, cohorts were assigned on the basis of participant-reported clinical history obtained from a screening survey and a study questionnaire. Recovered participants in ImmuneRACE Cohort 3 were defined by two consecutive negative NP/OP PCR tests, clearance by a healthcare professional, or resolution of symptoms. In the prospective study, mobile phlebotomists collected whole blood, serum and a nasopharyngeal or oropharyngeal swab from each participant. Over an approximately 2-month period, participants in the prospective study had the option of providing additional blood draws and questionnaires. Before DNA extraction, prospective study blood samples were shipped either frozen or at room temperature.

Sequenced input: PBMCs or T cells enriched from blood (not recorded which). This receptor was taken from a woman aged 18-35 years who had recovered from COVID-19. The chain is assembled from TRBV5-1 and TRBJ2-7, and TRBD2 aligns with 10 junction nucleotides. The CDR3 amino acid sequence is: CASSLQPSGSSYEQYF. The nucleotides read TGCGCCAGCAGCTTACAACCTAGCGGGAGCTCCTACGAGCAGTACTTC.